The present TCR beta chain was sequenced within a study of PD-1 blockade in mismatch repair-deficient tumors. The data were produced by immunoSEQ multiplex PCR, yet TCRdb's version contains in-frame clones alone and is incomplete. Of approximately 120,000 clones listed, 86% are singletons. The TCR-sequenced patients were three responders to pembrolizumab. This material consisted of peripheral blood, taken 44 weeks after starting pembrolizumab. The TCR was taken from an adult with mismatch repair-deficient cancer.

The CDR3 loop reads CSTPGNTEAFF. DNA for the CDR3: TGCAGCACCCCGGGGAACACTGAAGCTTTCTTT. V gene TRBV29-1 combines with J gene TRBJ1-1, with D hard to call. The germline V gene encodes CDR1 SQVTM and CDR2 ANQGSEA. V dropped 8 bases and J dropped 1 base, with 8 bases sitting between them. The CDR3 is made up of 11 amino acids.